This TCR beta chain derives from a study of blood T cell repertoires in COVID-19. Study in general: Samples of COVID-19 (acute and convalescent) were obtained from the United States, Italy and Spain. T cells, B-cell-depleted T cells, or PBMCs provided the cDNA or gDNA that served as material.

Sequenced by immunoSEQ multiplex PCR; TCRdb stores in-frame clones only, minus some. The table lists 250,000 to 350,000 clones, approximately 90% of them singletons. The CDR3 runs to 14 residues. Germline lookup yields CDR1 MNHEY and CDR2 SVGEGT. Trimming cost V 2 bases and J 2 bases, with 9 bases left between them. The sequenced sample was peripheral blood. The source is a woman aged 45-65 years who had recovered from COVID-19. The chain recombines TRBV6-2 or TRBV6-3 with TRBJ1-1; D call uncertain. The CDR3 protein is CASSYIRDNTEAFF. The DNA of the CDR3 is TGTGCCAGCAGTTACATAAGAGATAACACTGAAGCTTTCTTT.